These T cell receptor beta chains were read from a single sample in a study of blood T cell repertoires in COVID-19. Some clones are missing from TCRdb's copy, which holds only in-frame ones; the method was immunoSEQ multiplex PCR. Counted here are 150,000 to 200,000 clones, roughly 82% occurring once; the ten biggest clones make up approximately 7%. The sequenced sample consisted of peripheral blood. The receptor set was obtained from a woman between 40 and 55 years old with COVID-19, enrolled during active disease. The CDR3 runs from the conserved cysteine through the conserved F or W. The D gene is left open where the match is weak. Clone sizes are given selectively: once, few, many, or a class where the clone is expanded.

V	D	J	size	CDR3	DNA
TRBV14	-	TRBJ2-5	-	CASSQDLGTSETQYF	TGTGCCAGCAGCCAAGATCTAGGCACTTCGGAGACCCAGTACTTC
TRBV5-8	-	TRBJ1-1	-	CASSPSPTENTEAFF	TGTGCCAGCAGCCCCTCGCCGACAGAGAACACTGAAGCTTTCTTT
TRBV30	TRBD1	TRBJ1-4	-	CAWSTGGVNEKLFF	TGTGCCTGGAGTACAGGGGGCGTAAATGAAAAACTGTTTTTT
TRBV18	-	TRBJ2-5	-	CASSRRKETQYF	TGTGCCAGCTCGCGGAGAAAAGAGACCCAGTACTTC
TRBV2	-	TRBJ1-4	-	CASKAKGDRGNEKLFF	TGTGCCAGCAAGGCGAAGGGGGACCGCGGGAATGAAAAACTGTTTTTT
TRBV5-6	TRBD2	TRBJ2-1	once	CASSTTSGGNEQFF	TGTGCCAGCAGCACGACTAGCGGGGGTAATGAGCAGTTCTTC
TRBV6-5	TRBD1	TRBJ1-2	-	CASSYGTGEDSYGYTF	TGTGCCAGCAGTTACGGGACAGGGGAGGATAGCTATGGCTACACCTTC
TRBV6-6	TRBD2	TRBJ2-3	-	CASGETGLAGWGTQYF	TGTGCCAGCGGGGAAACAGGACTAGCGGGCTGGGGTACGCAGTATTTT
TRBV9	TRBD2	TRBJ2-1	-	CASSAISGGAHEQFF	TGTGCCAGCAGCGCGATTAGCGGGGGGGCCCATGAGCAGTTCTTC
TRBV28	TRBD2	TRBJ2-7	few	CASSLGGVSYEQYF	TGTGCCAGCAGTTTGGGGGGGGTATCCTACGAGCAGTACTTC
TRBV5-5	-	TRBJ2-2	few	CASSATGPGELFF	TGTGCCAGCAGCGCGACAGGCCCCGGGGAGCTGTTTTTT
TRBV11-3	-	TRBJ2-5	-	CASSSGQKETQYF	TGTGCCAGCAGCTCCGGACAGAAAGAGACCCAGTACTTC
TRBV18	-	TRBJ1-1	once	CASSPTLNTEAFF	TGTGCCAGCTCGCCGACATTGAACACTGAAGCTTTCTTT
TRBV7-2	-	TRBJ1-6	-	CASSSRHLNSPLHF	TGTGCCAGCAGCTCCCGACACCTGAATTCACCCCTCCACTTT
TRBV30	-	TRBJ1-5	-	CAWSGQFNQPQHF	TGTGCCTGGAGTGGACAGTTCAATCAGCCCCAGCATTTT
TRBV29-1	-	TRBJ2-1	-	CSVKQGNEQFF	TGCAGCGTAAAACAGGGCAATGAGCAGTTCTTC
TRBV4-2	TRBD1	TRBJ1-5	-	CASSQVWTGNQPQHF	TGTGCCAGCAGCCAAGTTTGGACAGGGAACCAGCCCCAGCATTTT
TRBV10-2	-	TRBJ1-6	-	CASIEQAGGSPLHF	TGCGCCAGCATCGAACAGGCGGGGGGTTCACCCCTCCACTTT
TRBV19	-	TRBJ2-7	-	CASSNNGVYEQYF	TGTGCCAGTAGTAACAACGGGGTCTACGAGCAGTACTTC
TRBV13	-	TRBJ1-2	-	CASSLPARGYTF	TGTGCCAGCAGCTTACCGGCGCGGGGCTACACCTTC
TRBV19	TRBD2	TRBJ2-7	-	CASGFSGVPNEQYF	TGTGCCAGTGGTTTCAGCGGGGTCCCCAACGAGCAGTACTTC
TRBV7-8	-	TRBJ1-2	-	CASSVGEWRGRGYTF	TGTGCCAGCAGCGTAGGGGAGTGGAGGGGAAGAGGCTACACCTTC
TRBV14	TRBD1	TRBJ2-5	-	CASSYRTGTGEGETQYF	TGTGCCAGCAGCTACCGGACGGGGACAGGGGAAGGAGAGACCCAGTACTTC
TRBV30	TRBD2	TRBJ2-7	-	CASRLAGTYEQYF	TGTGCCAGCCGCCTAGCGGGAACATACGAGCAGTACTTC
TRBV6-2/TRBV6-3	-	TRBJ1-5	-	CASSYSQGNQPQHF	TGTGCCAGCAGTTACTCGCAGGGTAATCAGCCCCAGCATTTT
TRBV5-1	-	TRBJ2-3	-	CASSLTASGGTDTQYF	TGCGCCAGCAGCTTGACGGCAAGCGGCGGCACAGATACGCAGTATTTT
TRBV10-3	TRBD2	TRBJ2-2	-	CAISVQLAGYTGELFF	TGTGCCATCAGCGTCCAACTAGCGGGGTACACCGGGGAGCTGTTTTTT
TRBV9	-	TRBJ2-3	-	CASSVAQSSTDTQYF	TGTGCCAGCAGCGTAGCCCAGTCTAGCACAGATACGCAGTATTTT
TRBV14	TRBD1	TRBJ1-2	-	CASSQQGASNYGYTF	TGTGCCAGCAGCCAACAGGGGGCCAGTAACTATGGCTACACCTTC